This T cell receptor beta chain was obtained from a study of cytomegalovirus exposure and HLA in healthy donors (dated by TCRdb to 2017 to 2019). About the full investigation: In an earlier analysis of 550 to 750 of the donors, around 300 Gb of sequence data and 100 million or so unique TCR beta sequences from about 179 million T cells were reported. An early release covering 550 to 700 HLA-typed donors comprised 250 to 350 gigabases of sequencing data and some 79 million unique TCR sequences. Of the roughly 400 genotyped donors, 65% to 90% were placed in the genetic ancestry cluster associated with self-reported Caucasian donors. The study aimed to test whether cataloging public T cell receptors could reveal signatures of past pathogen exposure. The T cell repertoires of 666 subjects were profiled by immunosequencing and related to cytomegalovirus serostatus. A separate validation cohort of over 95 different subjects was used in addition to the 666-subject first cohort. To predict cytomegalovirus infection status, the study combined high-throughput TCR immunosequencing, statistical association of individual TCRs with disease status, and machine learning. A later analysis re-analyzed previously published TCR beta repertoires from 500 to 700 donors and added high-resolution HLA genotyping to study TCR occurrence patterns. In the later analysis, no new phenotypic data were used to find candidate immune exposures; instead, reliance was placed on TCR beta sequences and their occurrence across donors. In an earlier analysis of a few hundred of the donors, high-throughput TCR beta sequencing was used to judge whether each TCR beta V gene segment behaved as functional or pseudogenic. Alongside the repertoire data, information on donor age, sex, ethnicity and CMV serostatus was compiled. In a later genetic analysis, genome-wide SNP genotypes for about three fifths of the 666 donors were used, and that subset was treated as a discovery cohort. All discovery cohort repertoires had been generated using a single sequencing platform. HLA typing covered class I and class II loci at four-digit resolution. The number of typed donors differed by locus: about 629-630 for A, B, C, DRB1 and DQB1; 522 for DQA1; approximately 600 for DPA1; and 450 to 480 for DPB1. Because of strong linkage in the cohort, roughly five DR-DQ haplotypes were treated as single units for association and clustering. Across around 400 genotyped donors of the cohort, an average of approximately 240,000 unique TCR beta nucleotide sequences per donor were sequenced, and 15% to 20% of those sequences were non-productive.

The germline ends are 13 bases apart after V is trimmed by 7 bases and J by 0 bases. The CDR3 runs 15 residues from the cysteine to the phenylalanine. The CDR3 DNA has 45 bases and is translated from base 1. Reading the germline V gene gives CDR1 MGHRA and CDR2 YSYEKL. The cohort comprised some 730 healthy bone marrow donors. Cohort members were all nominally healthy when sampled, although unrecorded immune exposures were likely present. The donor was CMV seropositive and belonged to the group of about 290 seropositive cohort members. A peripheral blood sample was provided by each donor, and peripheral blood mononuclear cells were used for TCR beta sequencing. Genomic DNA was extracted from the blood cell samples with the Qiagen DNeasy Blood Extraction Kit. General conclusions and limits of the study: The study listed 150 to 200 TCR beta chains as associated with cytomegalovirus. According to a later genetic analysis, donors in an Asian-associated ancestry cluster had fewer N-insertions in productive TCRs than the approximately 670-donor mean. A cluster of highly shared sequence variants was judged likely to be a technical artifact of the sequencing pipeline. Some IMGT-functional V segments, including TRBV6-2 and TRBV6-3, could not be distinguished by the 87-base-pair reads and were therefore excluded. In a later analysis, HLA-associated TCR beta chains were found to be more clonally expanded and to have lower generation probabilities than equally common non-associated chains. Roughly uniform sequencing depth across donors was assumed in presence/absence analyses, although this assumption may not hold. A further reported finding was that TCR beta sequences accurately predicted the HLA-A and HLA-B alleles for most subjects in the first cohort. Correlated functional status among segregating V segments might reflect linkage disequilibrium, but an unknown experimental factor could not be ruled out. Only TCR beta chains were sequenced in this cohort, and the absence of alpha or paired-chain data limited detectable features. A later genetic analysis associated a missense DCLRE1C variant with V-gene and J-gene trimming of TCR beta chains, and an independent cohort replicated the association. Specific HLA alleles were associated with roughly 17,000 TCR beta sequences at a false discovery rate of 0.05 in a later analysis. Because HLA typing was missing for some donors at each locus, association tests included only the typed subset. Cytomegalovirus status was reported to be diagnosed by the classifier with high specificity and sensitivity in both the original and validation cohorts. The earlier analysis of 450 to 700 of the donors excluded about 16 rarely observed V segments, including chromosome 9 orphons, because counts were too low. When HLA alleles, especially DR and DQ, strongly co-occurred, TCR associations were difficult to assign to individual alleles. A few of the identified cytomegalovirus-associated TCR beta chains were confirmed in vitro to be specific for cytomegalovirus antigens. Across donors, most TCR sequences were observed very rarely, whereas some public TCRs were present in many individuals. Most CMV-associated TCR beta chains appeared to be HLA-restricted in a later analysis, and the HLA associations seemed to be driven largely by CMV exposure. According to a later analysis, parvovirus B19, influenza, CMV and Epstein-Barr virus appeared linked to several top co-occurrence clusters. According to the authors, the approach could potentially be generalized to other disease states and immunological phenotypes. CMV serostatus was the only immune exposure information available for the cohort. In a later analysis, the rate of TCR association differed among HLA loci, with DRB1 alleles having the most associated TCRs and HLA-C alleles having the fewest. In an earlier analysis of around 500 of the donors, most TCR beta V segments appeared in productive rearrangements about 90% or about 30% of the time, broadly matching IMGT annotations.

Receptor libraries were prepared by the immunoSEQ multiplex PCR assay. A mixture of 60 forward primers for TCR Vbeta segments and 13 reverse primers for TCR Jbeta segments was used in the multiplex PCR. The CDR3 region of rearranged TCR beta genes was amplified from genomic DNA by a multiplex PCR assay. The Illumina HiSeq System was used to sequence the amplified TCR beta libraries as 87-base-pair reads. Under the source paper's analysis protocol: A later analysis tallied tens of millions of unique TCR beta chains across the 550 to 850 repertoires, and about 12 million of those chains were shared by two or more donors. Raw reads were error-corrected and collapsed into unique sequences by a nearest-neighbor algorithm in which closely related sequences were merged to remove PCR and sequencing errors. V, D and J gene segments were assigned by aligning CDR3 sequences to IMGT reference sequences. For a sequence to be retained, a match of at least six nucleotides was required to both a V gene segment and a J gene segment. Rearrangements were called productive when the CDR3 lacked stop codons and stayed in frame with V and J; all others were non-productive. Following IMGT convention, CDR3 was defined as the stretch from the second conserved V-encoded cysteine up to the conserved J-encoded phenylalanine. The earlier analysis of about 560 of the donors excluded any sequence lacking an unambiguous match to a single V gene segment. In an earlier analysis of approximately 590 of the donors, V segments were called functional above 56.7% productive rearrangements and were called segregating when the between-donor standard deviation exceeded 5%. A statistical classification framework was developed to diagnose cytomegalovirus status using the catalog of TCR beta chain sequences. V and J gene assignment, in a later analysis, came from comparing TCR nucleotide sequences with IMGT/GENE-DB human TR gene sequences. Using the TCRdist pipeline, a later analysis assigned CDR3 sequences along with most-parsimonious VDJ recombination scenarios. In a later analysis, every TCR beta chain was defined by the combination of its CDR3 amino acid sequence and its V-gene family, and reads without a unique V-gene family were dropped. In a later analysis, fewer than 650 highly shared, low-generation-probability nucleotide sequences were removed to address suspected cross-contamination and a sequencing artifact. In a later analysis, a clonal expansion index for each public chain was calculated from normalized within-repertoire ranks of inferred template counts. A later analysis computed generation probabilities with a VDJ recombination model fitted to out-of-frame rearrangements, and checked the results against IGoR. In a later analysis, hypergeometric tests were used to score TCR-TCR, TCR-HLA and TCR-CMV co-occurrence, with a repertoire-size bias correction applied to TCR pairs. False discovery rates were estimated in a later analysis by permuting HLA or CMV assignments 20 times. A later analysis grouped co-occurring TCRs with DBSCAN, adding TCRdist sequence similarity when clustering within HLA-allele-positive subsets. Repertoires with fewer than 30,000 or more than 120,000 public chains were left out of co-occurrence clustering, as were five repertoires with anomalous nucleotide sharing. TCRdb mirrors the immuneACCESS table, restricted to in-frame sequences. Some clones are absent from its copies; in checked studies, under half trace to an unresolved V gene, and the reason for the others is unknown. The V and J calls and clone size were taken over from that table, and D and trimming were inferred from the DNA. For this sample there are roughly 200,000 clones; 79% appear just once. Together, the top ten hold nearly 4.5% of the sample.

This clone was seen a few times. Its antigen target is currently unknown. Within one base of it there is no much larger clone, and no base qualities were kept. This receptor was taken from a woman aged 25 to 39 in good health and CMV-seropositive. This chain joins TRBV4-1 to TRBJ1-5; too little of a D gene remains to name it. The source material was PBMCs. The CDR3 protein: CASTPPRYSNQPQHF. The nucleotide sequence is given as TGCGCCAGCACCCCCCCCCGTTATAGCAATCAGCCCCAGCATTTT.